Following are 25 T cell receptor beta chains from one sample sequenced in a study of post-analysis software for immune sequencing data (dated by TCRdb to between 2015 and 2017). No cognate antigen is known for these TCRs. What the work shows at the level of the full study, not this receptor alone: Roughly 5 TRBV segments, including TRBV5-6, TRBV5-1 and TRBV20-1, were significantly more frequent in patients than controls.

Libraries were built with PCR. TCRdb shows the sequencer as Illumina HiSeq 2500. To reduce PCR and sequencing biases, unique molecular identifiers were built into the TCR beta cDNA libraries. TCRdb ran its own pipeline on the public reads, namely fastp trimming at Q25 and MiXCR clone calling, and kept in-frame beta chains. Every CDR3 protein is listed once, alongside the most common genes and DNA of its rows. The sample table records 450,000 to 700,000 distinct CDR3 sequences; roughly 46% of these occur just once. The leading ten clones occupy more than 1.5% of the sample. Material for sequencing was blood. Receptor source: a girl aged 10-17 years with multiple sclerosis.

This clonotype was observed a handful of times. The V gene is TRBV29-1, the J gene TRBJ1-1; D unresolved. The V end was cut by 6 bases, the J end by 2 bases, with 4 bases between. CDR1 is SQVTM and CDR2 is ANQGSEA in the germline V gene. The CDR3 is 10 amino acids. The DNA for the CDR3 is TGCAGCGTCGATAACACTGAAGCTTTCTTT. Residues: CSVDNTEAFF.

This clonotype was observed a handful of times. V usage is TRBV4-2 and J usage is TRBJ2-5; the D gene is possibly TRBD1 (7 bases). The assigned J gene may be wrong: the sequence end matches TRBJ2-7 better. CDR3 size: 13 residues. Germline V gene sequence: CDR1 LGHNA, CDR2 YNFKEQ. CDR3 DNA: TGTGCCAGCAGCCACCAGGGGGGACGCGAGCAGTACTTC. It translates to CASSHQGGREQYF.

The chain links TRBV5-1 to TRBJ2-7, with TRBD2 matching 8 bases. Germline CDR1 reads SGHRS; CDR2 reads YFSETQ. The CDR3 length is 15 residues. V dropped 4 bases and J dropped 3; count of bases not matched to a gene: 9. The CDR3 protein is CASSPGRGGVYEQYF. The CDR3 DNA follows: TGCGCCAGCAGCCCCGGACGGGGGGGGGTCTACGAGCAGTACTTC.

This chain joins TRBV3-1 and TRBJ2-3, with D unclear. This CDR3 comprises 15 residues. Germline lookup yields CDR1 LGHDT and CDR2 YNNKEL (reference sequence). Between the trimmed V and J ends, which lost 0 bases and 5 bases, there was a span of 12 bases. CDR3 DNA: TGTGCCAGCAGCCAAGATATAGCTTCTAAAGATACGCAGTATTTT. This gives the protein CASSQDIASKDTQYF.

The gene calls are TRBV6-4 and TRBJ2-3, with a weak D call TRBD1 (6 bases). With 0 bases removed from V and 2 bases from J, the gap between germline ends came to 12 bases. Germline V gene lookup returns CDR1 MRHNA and CDR2 SNTAGT. The length of the CDR3 is 16 residues. For the CDR3, the DNA is TGTGCCAGCAGTGACTCGAGTCAGGGGTCCACAGATACGCAGTATTTT. This translates into CASSDSSQGSTDTQYF.

This clonotype was seen repeatedly, ten times or more. The genes are TRBV4-1 and TRBJ2-7, with 9 bases that match TRBD1. V dropped 5 bases and J dropped 4; count of bases not matched to a gene: 6. CDR1 and CDR2 from the germline V gene are MGHRA and YSYEKL. This CDR3 has 14 amino acids. CDR3 nucleotide sequence: TGCGCCAGCAGCTCCCGGGACAGGGAATACGAGCAGTACTTC. Its translation: CASSSRDREYEQYF.

This clonotype has only one observation. The J gene is TRBJ1-5, the V gene TRBV3-1; no reliable D call. V lost 1 base and J lost 9, with 10 bases in between. The CDR3 sequence is 13 residues long. Germline V lookup: CDR1 LGHDT, CDR2 YNNKEL (reference sequence). For the CDR3, the DNA is TGTGCCAGCAGCCAAGGGGTTGGGCCGCCCCAGCATTTT. Translation gives CASSQGVGPPQHF.

The V gene is TRBV12-3 or TRBV12-4, the J gene TRBJ2-1; 7 positions agree with TRBD2. The V and J ends lost 5 bases and 14 bases, in that order; junction bases with no gene match: 12. The CDR3 has 13 amino acids. The CDR3 DNA follows: TGTGCCAGCAGTCGATATTCGGGGGGAGCGAAGTTCTTC. Amino acids: CASSRYSGGAKFF.

This chain joins TRBV10-3 and TRBJ2-3; 13 bases fit TRBD2. CDR3 length: 17 amino acids. J lost 2 bases, V lost 6 bases, and 8 bases had no gene match. The germline gives CDR1 ENHRY, CDR2 SYGVKD. The CDR3 nucleotides are TGTGCCATCAGCGATTGGACTAGCGGGAGTCTCACAGATACGCAGTATTTT. Translation: CAISDWTSGSLTDTQYF.

The V gene is TRBV25-1, the J gene TRBJ2-3, with 7 bases lining up with TRBD2. The CDR3 has 15 residues. The V segment lost 5 bases and the J segment 6 bases; nucleotides outside the gene matches: 11. Germline-derived CDR1 and CDR2 are MGHDK and SYGVNS. As DNA, the CDR3 is TGTGCCAGCAGTTCTGGCGGGGGTTACTCGGATACGCAGTATTTT. Its protein product is CASSSGGGYSDTQYF.

This chain connects TRBV5-1 to TRBJ2-5; D is uncertain. The CDR3 has 13 amino acids. Trimming cost V 1 base and J 3 bases, with 7 bases left between them. The germline gives CDR1 SGHRS, CDR2 YFSETQ. The CDR3 here is CASSLPSEETQYF. The DNA for the CDR3 is TGCGCCAGCAGCTTGCCATCCGAAGAGACCCAGTACTTC. The full variable domain, in which reference TRBV5-1 and TRBJ2-5 provide the parts outside the CDR3, is KAGVTQTPRYLIKTRGQQVTLSCSPISGHRSVSWYQQTPGQGLQFLFEYFSETQRNKGNFPGRFSGRQFSNSRSEMNVSTLELGDSALYLCASSLPSEETQYFGPGTRLLVL.

This chain connects TRBV7-9 to TRBJ2-1; TRBD2 matches 7 bases. Germline V CDR1 and CDR2: SEHNR, FQNEAQ (reference sequence). There are 17 residues in the CDR3. V trimming: 5 bases; J trimming: 0 bases; junction bases outside the gene matches: 10. This CDR3 is CASSLRRGISSYNEQFF. CDR3 sequence (DNA): TGTGCCAGCAGCCTACGGCGGGGGATCAGCTCCTACAATGAGCAGTTCTTC. The full variable domain, completed using reference TRBV7-9 and TRBJ2-1, is DTGVSQNPRHKITKRGQNVTFRCDPISEHNRLYWYRQTLGQGPEFLTYFQNEAQLEKSRLLSDRFSAERPKGSFSTLEIQRTEQGDSAMYLCASSLRRGISSYNEQFFGPGTRLTVL.

The chain uses TRBV24-1 and TRBJ2-4; no clear D. Near its end, the DNA agrees better with TRBJ2-7, so the J call may be wrong. Germline CDR1 reads KGHDR; CDR2 reads SFDVKD. CDR3 size: 15 residues. Written as DNA, the CDR3 is TGTGCCACCAGTCAGGCAGGCACTATCTACTACGAGCAGTACTTC. Amino acids: CATSQAGTIYYEQYF.

The V gene is TRBV12-3 or TRBV12-4, the J gene TRBJ2-7, with TRBD1 matching over 7 bases. Trimming cost V 5 bases and J 6 bases; bases outside gene matches: 7. The CDR3 contains 13 residues. CDR3 amino acids: CASSGTGASEQYF. CDR3 sequence (DNA): TGTGCCAGCAGTGGAACAGGGGCGAGCGAGCAGTACTTC.

The chain uses TRBV11-1 and TRBJ2-3; the D gene is possibly TRBD2 (6 bases). The CDR3 consists of 13 residues. Germline values: CDR1 SGHAT, CDR2 FQDESV (reference sequence). The V end was cut by 5 bases, the J end by 5 bases, with 11 bases between. CDR3 region: CASSRASEDTQYF. Here the CDR3 DNA reads TGTGCCAGCAGCCGGGCTAGCGAAGATACGCAGTATTTT.

The chain recombines TRBV10-3 with TRBJ2-7; tentative D call: TRBD1 (5 bases). V was clipped by 4 bases and J by 5 bases, with 15 bases between them. This CDR3 region has 14 residues. Germline V gene sequence: CDR1 ENHRY, CDR2 SYGVKD. CDR3: CAISADRGLNEQYF. CDR3 DNA: TGTGCCATCAGTGCGGATAGGGGCCTCAACGAGCAGTACTTC.

This clonotype has more than one count but fewer than ten. The J gene is TRBJ2-7, the V gene TRBV5-5; TRBD2 aligns across 10 bases. V shed 5 bases, J shed 0 bases, and the junction held 5 bases outside the gene matches. In germline, CDR1 is SGHKS, CDR2 YYEKEE (reference sequence). This CDR3 region has 15 residues. The CDR3 here is CASRETSGISYEQYF. CDR3 sequence (DNA): TGTGCCAGCAGAGAAACTAGCGGGATCTCCTACGAGCAGTACTTC.

V is TRBV28 and J is TRBJ2-4; D ambiguous. The CDR3 is 14 residues long. Deletions cut 6 bases from V and 3 bases from J, with 12 bases between. The germline V gene has CDR1 MDHEN and CDR2 SYDVKM. In DNA, the CDR3 is TGTGCCAGCAGGCCCTTCTTGGGCAAAAACATTCAGTACTTC. Encoded protein: CASRPFLGKNIQYF.

The V call is TRBV12-3 or TRBV12-4, the J call TRBJ1-1; TRBD1 matches at 8 bases. V shed 9 bases, J shed 4 bases, and the junction held 10 bases outside the gene matches. This CDR3 region has 14 residues. CDR3 amino acids: CASTLAGGGTEAFF. CDR3 nucleotides: TGTGCCAGTACCCTGGCAGGGGGCGGCACTGAAGCTTTCTTT.

The V call is TRBV12-3 or TRBV12-4, the J call TRBJ1-5; D gene unclear. The V end was cut by 5 bases, the J end by 7 bases, with 12 bases between. The CDR3 sequence is 13 residues long. CDR3 bases: TGTGCCAGCAGTCCACTGATCGGCCAGCCCCAGCATTTT. Translated, it gives CASSPLIGQPQHF.

The CDR3, as DNA: TGCGCCAGCAGCCCTAGGGATCTCCGACTAGCGGGCTACAATGAGCAGTTCTTC. Encoded protein: CASSPRDLRLAGYNEQFF. The rearrangement links TRBV5-1 to TRBJ2-1, with 10 bases that match TRBD2. Germline CDR1 SGHRS, CDR2 YFSETQ. J gave up 3 bases and V 4 bases, and 13 bases lay outside the gene matches. The CDR3 contains 18 residues.

The chain couples TRBV5-1 to TRBJ2-4; D ambiguous. The germline CDR1 and CDR2 sequences are SGHRS and YFSETQ. This CDR3 comprises 13 residues. With 0 bases removed from V and 5 bases from J, the gap between germline ends came to 6 bases. The CDR3 sequence: CASSLDTQNIQYF. CDR3 coding DNA: TGCGCCAGCAGCTTGGACACCCAAAACATTCAGTACTTC. Looking up the rest from reference TRBV5-1 and TRBJ2-4 gives the full variable domain: KAGVTQTPRYLIKTRGQQVTLSCSPISGHRSVSWYQQTPGQGLQFLFEYFSETQRNKGNFPGRFSGRQFSNSRSEMNVSTLELGDSALYLCASSLDTQNIQYFGAGTRLSVL.

This rearrangement joins TRBV20-1 to TRBJ2-7; 7 bases fit TRBD1. V lost 6 bases, J lost 0 bases, and 5 bases stayed unmatched. Germline lookup yields CDR1 DFQATT and CDR2 SNEGSKA (reference sequence). The CDR3 is 13 amino acids. CDR3: CSAPGQSSYEQYF. The CDR3 coding sequence is TGCAGTGCCCCGGGACAGAGCTCCTACGAGCAGTACTTC.

V and J are TRBV10-3 and TRBJ1-2, with TRBD1 as a possible D gene (5 bases). Germline V gene sequence: CDR1 ENHRY, CDR2 SYGVKD. With 0 bases removed from V and 4 bases from J, the gap between germline ends came to 12 bases. This CDR3 has 15 residues. This CDR3 reads CAISESTQGLYGYTF. CDR3 coding DNA: TGTGCCATCAGTGAGTCGACGCAGGGTCTCTATGGCTACACCTTC.

As to this clonotype: One junction end does not reproduce the germline sequence, and a read error may be involved. The chain couples TRBV7-2 to TRBJ2-1; 9 nucleotides line up with TRBD2. The CDR3 is 20 amino acids. Germline CDR1 is SGHTA and CDR2 is FQGNSA. CDR3: CASTLNVLNSGSYSYNEQFF. CDR3 nucleotide sequence: TGTGCCAGCACCTTAAACGTCTTGAATAGCGGGAGCTACTCCTACAATGAGCAGTTCTTC.